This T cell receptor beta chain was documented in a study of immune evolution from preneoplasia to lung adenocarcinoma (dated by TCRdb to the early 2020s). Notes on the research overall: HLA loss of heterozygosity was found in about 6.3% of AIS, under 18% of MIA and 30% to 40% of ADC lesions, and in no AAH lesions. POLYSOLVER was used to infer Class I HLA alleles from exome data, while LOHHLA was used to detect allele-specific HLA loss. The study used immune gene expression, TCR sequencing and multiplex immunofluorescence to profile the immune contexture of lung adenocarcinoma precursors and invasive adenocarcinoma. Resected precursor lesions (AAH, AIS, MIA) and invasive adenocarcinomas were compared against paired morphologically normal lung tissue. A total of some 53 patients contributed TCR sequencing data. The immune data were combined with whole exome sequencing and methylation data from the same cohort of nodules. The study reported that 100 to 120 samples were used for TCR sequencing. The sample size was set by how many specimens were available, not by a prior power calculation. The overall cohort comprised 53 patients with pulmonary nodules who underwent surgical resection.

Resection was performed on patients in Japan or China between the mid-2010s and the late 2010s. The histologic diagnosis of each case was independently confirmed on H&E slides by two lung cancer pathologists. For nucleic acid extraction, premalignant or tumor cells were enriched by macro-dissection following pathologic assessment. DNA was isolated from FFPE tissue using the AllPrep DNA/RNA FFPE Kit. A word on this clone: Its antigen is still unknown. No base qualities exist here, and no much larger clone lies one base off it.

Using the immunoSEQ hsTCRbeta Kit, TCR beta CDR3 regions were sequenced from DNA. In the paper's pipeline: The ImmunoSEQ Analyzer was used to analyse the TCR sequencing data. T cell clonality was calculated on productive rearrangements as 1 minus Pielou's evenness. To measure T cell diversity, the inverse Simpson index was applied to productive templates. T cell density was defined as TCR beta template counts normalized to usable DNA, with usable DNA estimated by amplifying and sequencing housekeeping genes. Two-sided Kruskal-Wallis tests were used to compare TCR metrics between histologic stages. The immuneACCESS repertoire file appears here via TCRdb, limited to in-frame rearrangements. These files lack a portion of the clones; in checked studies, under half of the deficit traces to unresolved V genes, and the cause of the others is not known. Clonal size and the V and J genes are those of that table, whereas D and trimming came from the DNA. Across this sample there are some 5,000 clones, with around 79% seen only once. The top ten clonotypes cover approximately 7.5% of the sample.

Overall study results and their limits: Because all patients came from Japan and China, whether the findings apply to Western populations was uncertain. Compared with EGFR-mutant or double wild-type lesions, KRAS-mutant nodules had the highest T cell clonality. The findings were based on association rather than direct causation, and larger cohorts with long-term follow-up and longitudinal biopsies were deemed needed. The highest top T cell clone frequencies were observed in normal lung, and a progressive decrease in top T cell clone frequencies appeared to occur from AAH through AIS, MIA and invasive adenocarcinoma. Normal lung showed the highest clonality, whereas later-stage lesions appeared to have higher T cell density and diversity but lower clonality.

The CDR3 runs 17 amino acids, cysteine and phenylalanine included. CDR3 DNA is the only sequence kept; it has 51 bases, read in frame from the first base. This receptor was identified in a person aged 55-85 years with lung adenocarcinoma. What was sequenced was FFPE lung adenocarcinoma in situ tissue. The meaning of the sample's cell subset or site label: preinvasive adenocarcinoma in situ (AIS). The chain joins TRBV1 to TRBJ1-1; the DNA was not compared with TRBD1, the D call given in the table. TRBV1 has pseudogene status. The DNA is TGCACCAGCGGGGGGAGGACAGGGCAGGACCTGAACACTGAAGCTTTCTTT. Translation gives CTSGGRTGQDLNTEAFF.